This T cell receptor beta chain was profiled in a study of blood T cell repertoires in COVID-19. For the study at large: Collection of acute and convalescent COVID-19 samples took place in the United States, Italy and Spain. Sources were T cells, B-cell-depleted T cells, or PBMCs; the material itself was cDNA or gDNA.

V was clipped by 0 bases and J by 0 bases, with 15 bases between them. Germline CDR1 LGHNA, CDR2 YSLEER. The CDR3 is 17 residues long. Original analysis: Counts of nucleated cells, estimated from reference gene primer amplification, were obtained. The table came from immunoSEQ multiplex PCR; TCRdb's copy has only in-frame clones and leaves some out. From that table come the V and J calls and clone size; the DNA was used to work out D and trimming. The sample yields 25,000 to 30,000 clones, around three quarters seen once. What was sequenced was peripheral blood. The TCR comes from a man aged 65 to 79 with acute or convalescent COVID-19. The chain links TRBV4-3 to TRBJ2-7, with D possibly being TRBD2 (6 bases). Here the CDR3 DNA reads TGCGCCAGCAGCCAAGAGAGGGGAGGTAGAAGCTCCTACGAGCAGTACTTC. Encoded protein: CASSQERGGRSSYEQYF.